The present T cell receptor (beta chain) was sequenced within a study of T cell responses to AZD1222 COVID-19 vaccine. Study conclusions and caveats: Spike regions recognized by vaccine-associated CD4 TCRs spanned the protein, led by 160-218 and 743-854. Among AZD1222 vaccinees, only six or seven were seropositive at baseline. In a largely white British group with more females than males, clonal diversity was possibly underestimated.

The V gene end was trimmed by 7 bases and the J gene end by 2 bases; junction bases not matched to a gene: 8. This CDR3 has 16 residues. Germline CDR1 is SNHLY and CDR2 is FYNNEI. This table comes from immunoSEQ multiplex PCR, and its TCRdb copy is limited to in-frame clones, with some not included. The sample contains around 190,000 clones, around nine tenths of which appear only once. This clone came up a few times. Its antigen is undetermined. This TCR derives from an adult in good health. The chain couples TRBV2 to TRBJ2-2; 9 bases map to TRBD2. The source material was peripheral blood, sampled on day 0 of AZD1222 vaccination. This chain's CDR3 is CASTRGLAGNTGELFF. CDR3 sequence (DNA): TGTGCCAGCACCCGAGGGCTAGCGGGAAACACCGGGGAGCTGTTTTTT.